Given below is one T cell receptor (beta chain) in context. This clonotype occurred a few times. Its recognized antigen is unknown. One base away there is no much larger clone; base qualities are not given. The treatment or condition label on this specimen signifies: in vitro stimulation with specific CMV peptide epitopes to enrich CMV-specific T cells. These data come from a study of T cell repertoires in cytomegalovirus infection (dated by TCRdb to the late 2010s). With regard to the full study: The peptide stimulations were aimed at well-studied HLA-B-restricted epitopes as well as recently identified HLA-C-restricted CMV epitopes, whose presentation resists viral immunomodulation. The HLA type of each donor mattered for the analysis, because public TCR beta signatures pointed to carriage of CMV infection along with the matching HLA type. The paper's findings and limits, for the study overall: Carriers of CMV infection plus the relevant HLA type were discriminated by the cumulative frequency of public TCR beta family members in the study cohort and in an independent roughly 380-donor cohort. The ex vivo response was dominated by HLA-C-restricted CMV-specific TCR beta clonotypes, which also provided the single most frequent clonotype in two of eight donors.

Data came from an Illumina HiSeq 1500. In-frame beta chains were kept once TCRdb had trimmed the public reads at Q25 with fastp and called clones with MiXCR. One record per CDR3 amino acid sequence lists the most common genes and DNA. For this sample the table gives 650,000 to 900,000 distinct CDR3 sequences, of which just under 30% were detected only once. Clones ranked in the top ten supply around 13% of the sample. Via the germline V gene, CDR1 is KGHDR and CDR2 SFDVKD. The CDR3 goes from the cysteine to the valine over 13 residues. Left in the record is the CDR3 DNA by itself, 39 bases read in frame from the first base. V and J lose 6 bases and 10 bases, and a span of 18 bases separates them.

The V and J segments used are TRBV24-1 and TRBJ2-7, and TRBD2 may be the D gene, going by 6 matching bases. This specimen was cultured CD8+ T cells from PBMCs, taken from culture after CMV antigen stimulation. The clonotype comes from a human donor in good health (CMV status not recorded). Some clones in this sample may be carry-over from other donors' samples. The DNA sequence is given as TGTGCCACCAGTCCCAGGACTAACTCAAGACAGTACGTC. This gives the protein CATSPRTNSRQYV.